A selection of T cell receptor beta chains follows, all from one sample in a study of OX40 agonist ivuxolimab in advanced cancers. Repertoires were generated with immunoSEQ multiplex PCR, while TCRdb's copy carries only in-frame clones and drops some. The data contain roughly 150,000 clones, approximately 94% of them seen just once; the ten biggest clones take up approximately 0.3%. The sequencing used CD4+ or CD8+ T cells sorted from blood, collected in a trial of the OX40 agonist ivuxolimab. These receptors all come from an adult with an advanced solid tumor such as melanoma, head and neck, liver or kidney cancer. Both conserved end residues are part of each CDR3. The D gene is left open where the match is weak. Only part of the rows carry a size: once, few, many, or a class if the clone is expanded.

V: TRBV27; size: -; J: TRBJ2-3; D: -; CDR3: CASSFYGTDTQYF
V: TRBV5-1; size: once; J: TRBJ1-4; D: -; CDR3: CASSSGGRVGLGEKLFF
V: TRBV7-2; size: -; J: TRBJ1-4; D: TRBD1; CDR3: CASSLYGTGNEKLFF
V: TRBV5-4; size: once; J: TRBJ2-1; D: TRBD2; CDR3: CASSSRAGDNEQFF
V: TRBV7-2; size: -; J: TRBJ2-7; D: TRBD2; CDR3: CASSLLSGRLYEQYF
V: TRBV27; size: once; J: TRBJ2-3; D: -; CDR3: CASSPGRGRVAGAINPDTQYF
V: TRBV4-1; size: -; J: TRBJ2-5; D: TRBD1; CDR3: CASSHLGQAERAQYF
V: TRBV7-6; size: -; J: TRBJ1-2; D: -; CDR3: CASSLDDGRGYYGYTF
V: TRBV7-9; size: -; J: TRBJ2-5; D: TRBD2; CDR3: CASSSPGLAGGIQETQYF
V: TRBV2; size: -; J: TRBJ2-7; D: TRBD2; CDR3: CASTDPAGAWREQYF
V: TRBV7-2; size: -; J: TRBJ2-2; D: -; CDR3: CASSPRGGQNTGELFF
V: TRBV6-5; size: few; J: TRBJ1-1; D: TRBD1; CDR3: CASRARQGANTEAFF
V: TRBV15; size: once; J: TRBJ2-2; D: -; CDR3: CATSEGANTGELFF
V: TRBV7-8; size: -; J: TRBJ1-5; D: -; CDR3: CASSPSRTGFNQPQHF
V: TRBV4-3; size: -; J: TRBJ2-3; D: -; CDR3: CASSLEMASGTDTQYF
V: TRBV18; size: -; J: TRBJ1-2; D: TRBD1; CDR3: CASSPYDRGGGFGYTF
V: TRBV11-3; size: -; J: TRBJ1-1; D: TRBD1; CDR3: CASSSSPPGQGEAFF
V: TRBV7-8; size: -; J: TRBJ1-4; D: -; CDR3: CASSLQGIYEKLFF
V: TRBV7-2; size: once; J: TRBJ2-5; D: -; CDR3: CASSTLDSFQETQYF
V: TRBV14; size: -; J: TRBJ2-2; D: TRBD1; CDR3: CASSLGTGGYTGELFF
V: TRBV18; size: -; J: TRBJ1-3; D: TRBD1; CDR3: CASSPPFDRVDTIYF
V: TRBV12-5; size: -; J: TRBJ2-3; D: TRBD2; CDR3: CASGLGLSAGGTDTQYF
V: TRBV11-2; size: -; J: TRBJ1-2; D: -; CDR3: CASSLNQGLSYGYTF
V: TRBV6-6; size: -; J: TRBJ2-3; D: -; CDR3: CASSYRGARTDTQYF
V: TRBV9; size: -; J: TRBJ2-1; D: TRBD2; CDR3: CASSGTGTTYNEQFF
V: TRBV6-5; size: -; J: TRBJ2-7; D: TRBD2; CDR3: CASTLYRTSGEQYF
V: TRBV6-1; size: -; J: TRBJ1-1; D: -; CDR3: CASRPKTATVTEAFF
V: TRBV11-2; size: once; J: TRBJ2-3; D: TRBD2; CDR3: CASSLAGTSGYF
V: TRBV10-3; size: once; J: TRBJ2-2; D: -; CDR3: CAISAPGTGFAGELFF
V: TRBV11-3; size: -; J: TRBJ2-4; D: TRBD1; CDR3: CASSPGQGRTGPLSKNIQYF
V: TRBV11-2; size: -; J: TRBJ2-7; D: -; CDR3: CASSLAGYGQYF
V: TRBV6-5; size: -; J: TRBJ1-2; D: TRBD1; CDR3: CASSYSLDRGYGYTF
V: TRBV9; size: -; J: TRBJ2-5; D: -; CDR3: CASLRDLKETQYF
V: TRBV5-1; size: -; J: TRBJ2-5; D: -; CDR3: CASSLVGSEETQYF
V: TRBV19; size: -; J: TRBJ1-4; D: TRBD1; CDR3: CASSISGTGGIREKLFF
V: TRBV15; size: -; J: TRBJ1-1; D: TRBD1; CDR3: CATSTRNRGLNTEAFF
V: TRBV9; size: -; J: TRBJ2-1; D: TRBD1; CDR3: CASSATGTHSNNEQFF
V: TRBV2; size: -; J: TRBJ2-5; D: -; CDR3: CASSGGGWGETQYF
V: TRBV4-3; size: -; J: TRBJ2-1; D: -; CDR3: CASSLGGGSYNEQFF